The 23 T cell receptor beta chains below all came from one sample that was sequenced in a study of shared clonotypes between healthy human individuals (dated by TCRdb to about 2020). The library was built by means of the immunoSEQ multiplex PCR assay. TCRdb retrieved this table from immuneACCESS and kept in-frame rearrangements only. Not all clones are present; in checked studies, unresolved V genes account for under half, and no reason is known for the remainder. The sample data list 2 million to 2.5 million clones, and roughly 90% of these were observed just once. The top ten hold roughly 0.34% of the sample. The sequenced sample was naive CD4+ T cells from PBMCs. Sample cell subset or site, as interpreted from the label and publication: CD45RA+ positively selected. The receptors stem from a man between 18 and 35 years old in good health. Some clones in this sample may be carry-over from other donors' samples.

V usage is TRBV7-9 and J usage is TRBJ1-3; 8 bases agree with TRBD1. Germline-derived CDR1 and CDR2 are SEHNR and FQNEAQ (reference sequence). Losses at the gene ends were 5 bases for V and 2 bases for J; bases not matched to a gene: 8. The CDR3 sequence is 16 residues long. The chain's CDR3 is CASSQLTDRAGNTIYF. The CDR3 DNA is TGTGCCAGCAGCCAACTCACGGACAGGGCTGGAAACACCATATATTTT.

The V gene is TRBV14, the J gene TRBJ2-3, with D possibly matching TRBD1 (6 bases). V gave up 1 base and J gave up 2 bases, with 25 bases separating them. The germline V gene has CDR1 SGHDN and CDR2 FVKESK. CDR3 length equals 20 residues. The CDR3 loop reads CASSQGGLGTPLGYTDTQYF. Here the CDR3 DNA reads TGTGCCAGCAGCCAAGGGGGGCTAGGTACCCCCCTCGGCTACACAGATACGCAGTATTTT.

V usage is TRBV11-2 and J usage is TRBJ2-5; D gene uncertain. This CDR3 spans 13 amino acids. V lost 2 bases and J lost 4, with 8 bases in between. Germline assignment: CDR1 SGHAT and CDR2 FQNNGV. CDR3 coding DNA: TGTGCCAGCAGCTTATATTCCCGAGAGACCCAGTACTTC. Translated, it gives CASSLYSRETQYF. Filled out from reference TRBV11-2 and TRBJ2-5, the complete variable domain reads EAGVAQSPRYKIIEKRQSVAFWCNPISGHATLYWYQQILGQGPKLLIQFQNNGVVDDSQLPKDRFSAERLKGVDSTLKIQPAKLEDSAVYLCASSLYSRETQYFGPGTRLLVL.

The rearrangement joins TRBV4-2 to TRBJ2-4, with 8 bases matching TRBD2. The CDR3 covers 22 residues. Germline CDR1 reads LGHNA; CDR2 reads YNFKEQ. V was clipped by 0 bases and J by 2 bases; unmatched bases: 21. CDR3 region: CASSQEPRGGTSQRVSKNIQYF. CDR3 DNA: TGTGCCAGCAGCCAAGAACCTCGGGGGGGAACTTCACAGCGGGTGTCCAAAAACATTCAGTACTTC.

The chain recombines TRBV15 with TRBJ1-1; D is undetermined. This CDR3 contains 14 residues. Germline CDR1 is LNHNV and CDR2 is YYDKDF (reference sequence). V lost 2 bases and J lost 1, with 8 bases in between. CDR3 DNA: TGTGCCACCAGCAGACCGGCAGCGAACACTGAAGCTTTCTTT. Protein sequence: CATSRPAANTEAFF.

The chain is built from TRBV28 and TRBJ1-2; D remains unclear. Germline lookup yields CDR1 MDHEN and CDR2 SYDVKM. Trimming left V 3 bases short and J 2 bases short, with 13 bases between. The CDR3 has 15 residues. The CDR3 nucleotides are TGTGCCAGCAGTTTCCCGATTAAGGGCAACTATGGCTACACCTTC. Its protein is CASSFPIKGNYGYTF.

The CDR3 loop reads CASSPGPKVAKNIQYF. DNA of the CDR3: TGTGCCAGCAGCCCCGGACCGAAGGTAGCCAAAAACATTCAGTACTTC. The chain uses TRBV6-6 and TRBJ2-4, with D unclear. CDR3 length equals 16 residues. Germline CDR1 MNHNY, CDR2 SVGAGI (reference sequence). V gave up 6 bases and J gave up 0 bases, with 15 bases separating them.

The chain employs TRBV11-2 and TRBJ2-5; D is ambiguous. V lost 10 bases, J lost 5 bases, and 20 bases lay in between. The CDR3 extends over 14 amino acids. Per germline, CDR1 SGHAT and CDR2 FQNNGV. The CDR3 sequence: CATRRDPGVETQYF. CDR3 coding DNA: TGTGCCACCCGGCGCGACCCTGGCGTGGAGACCCAGTACTTC. Based on the CDR3 plus reference TRBV11-2 and TRBJ2-5, the full variable domain is EAGVAQSPRYKIIEKRQSVAFWCNPISGHATLYWYQQILGQGPKLLIQFQNNGVVDDSQLPKDRFSAERLKGVDSTLKIQPAKLEDSAVYLCATRRDPGVETQYFGPGTRLLVL.

This clone was observed once. The CDR3 nucleotides are TGTGCCAGTTCGGGGACACCCGGGGGGGCTTTCTTT. Translating it yields CASSGTPGGAFF. The chain combines TRBV6-1 with TRBJ1-1; TRBD1 is a possible D gene (6 bases). This CDR3 is 12 amino acids long. Trimming took off 9 bases at V and 11 bases at J, with 19 bases between the two ends. Germline CDR1 is MNHNS and CDR2 is SASEGT.

Points on this clone: Its ends do not fully match the called genes, so a read error is possible. This rearrangement joins TRBV6-5 to TRBJ2-2; tentatively, D is TRBD1 or TRBD2 (5 bases each). The CDR3 spans 14 residues. Germline V gene lookup returns CDR1 MNHEY and CDR2 SVGAGI. This chain's CDR3 is CASRLGENTRELFF. The CDR3 DNA reads TGTGCCAGCCGTTTGGGGGAGAACACCAGGGAGCTGTTTTTT.

The J gene is TRBJ2-7, the V gene TRBV6-1; TRBD1 aligns across 10 bases. J gave up 5 bases and V 2 bases, and 6 bases lay outside the gene matches. The germline CDR1 and CDR2 sequences are MNHNS and SASEGT. The CDR3 is 15 residues long. This CDR3 is CASSEQGQGPNEQYF. CDR3 sequence (DNA): TGTGCCAGCAGTGAACAGGGACAGGGGCCCAACGAGCAGTACTTC.

This rearrangement joins TRBV5-8 to TRBJ1-1; D is perhaps TRBD1 (6 bases). CDR3 length: 15 amino acids. With 3 bases removed from V and 0 bases from J, the gap between germline ends came to 12 bases. CDR1 is SGHTS, CDR2 YDEGEE, per germline. Written as DNA, the CDR3 is TGTGCCAGCAGCTCGGGGCAGGGGCTGAACACTGAAGCTTTCTTT. It encodes CASSSGQGLNTEAFF. Full variable domain (outside the CDR3, taken from reference TRBV5-8 and TRBJ1-1): EAGVTQSPTHLIKTRGQQATLRCSPISGHTSVYWYQQALGLGLQFLLWYDEGEERNRGNFPPRFSGRQFPNYSSELNVNALELEDSALYLCASSSGQGLNTEAFFGQGTRLTVV.

V is TRBV5-1 and J is TRBJ2-7; the D gene could be TRBD1 or TRBD2 (6 bases each). V lost 2 bases and J lost 0, with 9 bases in between. The CDR3 sequence is 14 residues long. Germline values: CDR1 SGHRS, CDR2 YFSETQ. The chain's CDR3 is CASSFGGPSYEQYF. The DNA of the CDR3 is TGCGCCAGCAGCTTTGGGGGGCCCTCCTACGAGCAGTACTTC.

The chain has TRBV13 and TRBJ2-7; 10 bases match TRBD2. This CDR3 region has 17 residues. The V gene end was trimmed by 5 bases and the J gene end by 7 bases; junction bases not matched to a gene: 17. The germline V gene encodes CDR1 PRHDT and CDR2 FYEKMQ (reference sequence). The CDR3 coding sequence is TGTGCCAGCAGCGCCTGGGGGAGCGGGAGGGCCGGGGAGGAGCAGTACTTC. This encodes CASSAWGSGRAGEEQYF.

The chain couples TRBV6-5 to TRBJ1-6; the match to TRBD1 covers 11 bases. The ends lost 0 bases at V and 9 bases at J; junction bases unmatched: 4. CDR1 and CDR2 from the germline V gene are MNHEY and SVGAGI. The CDR3 is made up of 16 amino acids. The CDR3 region has the DNA TGTGCCAGCAGTTACTCGAAGGACAGGGGGCTTTCACCCCTCCACTTT. It codes for CASSYSKDRGLSPLHF.

The chain has TRBV19 and TRBJ1-5; D is ambiguous. Trimming removed 7 bases from V and 0 bases from J, with 13 bases in between. The CDR3 length is 15 residues. CDR1 LNHDA and CDR2 SQIVND come from the germline V gene (reference sequence). CDR3 sequence reads: CASTWADYSNQPQHF. The DNA of the CDR3 is TGTGCCAGTACGTGGGCCGATTATAGCAATCAGCCCCAGCATTTT.

The rearrangement joins TRBV30 to TRBJ1-1; D perhaps matches TRBD1 (6 bases). This CDR3 region has 16 residues. Trimming cost V 3 bases and J 5 bases, with 22 bases left between them. CDR1 and CDR2 from the germline V gene are GTSNPN and SVGIG (reference sequence). The CDR3 region has the DNA TGTGCCTGGAGATCCCGGGGGGACACCGAGGGGACTGAAGCTTTCTTT. Translation gives CAWRSRGDTEGTEAFF.

The chain carries TRBV9 and TRBJ2-1; 10 bases align to TRBD2. Trimming at V came to 0 bases and at J to 7 bases, leaving 7 bases not matched to a gene. CDR3 size: 16 residues. Germline-derived CDR1 and CDR2 are SGDLS and YYNGEE. DNA for the CDR3: TGTGCCAGCAGCGTAGAATCTAGCGGGAGAGGGAATGAGCAGTTCTTC. Residues: CASSVESSGRGNEQFF.

CDR3 nucleotides: TGTGCCAGCAGCTTAGTCGCCGGGGGTGGCTACACCTTC. This encodes CASSLVAGGGYTF. The V and J genes are TRBV7-9 and TRBJ1-2, with TRBD1 as a possible D gene (5 bases). Germline V gene sequence: CDR1 SEHNR, CDR2 FQNEAQ (reference sequence). The CDR3 length is 13 residues. The V and J ends lost 1 base and 7 bases respectively, with 10 bases between them.

On this clone itself: The germline gene is not matched at one end of the junction; a read error may be the cause. The chain couples TRBV18 to TRBJ2-1; the match to TRBD2 covers 7 bases. This CDR3 contains 14 residues. The V gene's germline CDR1 is KGHSH and CDR2 LQKENI. The CDR3 region is CASSPLALPNEQFF. CDR3 bases: TGTGCCAGCTCCCCACTAGCGTTGCCAAATGAGCAGTTCTTC.

The chain links TRBV6-6 to TRBJ1-3; 11 nucleotides agree with TRBD1. CDR1 is MNHNY and CDR2 is SVGAGI in the germline V gene (reference sequence). Trimming took 6 bases from V and 3 from J; bases not matched to a gene: 7. CDR3 size: 16 residues. This chain's CDR3 is CASSLGQGVGGNTIYF. In DNA form, the CDR3 reads TGTGCCAGCAGCTTGGGACAGGGGGTCGGTGGAAACACCATATATTTT.

The V and J genes are TRBV29-1 and TRBJ2-1; 9 bases map to TRBD2. The CDR3 loop spans 18 amino acids. J gave up 0 bases and V 7 bases, and 16 bases lay outside the gene matches. Germline assignment: CDR1 SQVTM and CDR2 ANQGSEA. DNA of the CDR3: TGCAGCGCCATAGGGGCTAGCGGGATATACTACTCCTACAATGAGCAGTTCTTC. Encoded protein: CSAIGASGIYYSYNEQFF.

This chain links TRBV15 with TRBJ2-7; 8 bases line up with TRBD2. The junction had 15 bases not matched to a gene; V was cut back by 1 base and J by 7 bases. The germline V gene has CDR1 LNHNV and CDR2 YYDKDF (reference sequence). The CDR3 contains 17 residues. The CDR3 loop is CATSRVARSSGLWEQYF. The CDR3 DNA sequence: TGTGCCACCAGCAGAGTCGCACGATCTAGCGGGCTGTGGGAGCAGTACTTC.